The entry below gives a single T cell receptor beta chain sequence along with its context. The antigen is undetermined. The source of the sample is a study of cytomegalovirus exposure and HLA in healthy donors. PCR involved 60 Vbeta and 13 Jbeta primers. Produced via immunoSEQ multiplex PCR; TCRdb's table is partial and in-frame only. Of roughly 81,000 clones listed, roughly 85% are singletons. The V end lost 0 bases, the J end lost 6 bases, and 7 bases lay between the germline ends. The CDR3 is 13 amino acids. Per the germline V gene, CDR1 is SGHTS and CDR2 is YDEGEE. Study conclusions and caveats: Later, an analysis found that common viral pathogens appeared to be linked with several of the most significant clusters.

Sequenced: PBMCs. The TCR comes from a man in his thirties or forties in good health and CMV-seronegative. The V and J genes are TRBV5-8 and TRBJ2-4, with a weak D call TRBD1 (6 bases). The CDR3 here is CASSLVQGNIQYF. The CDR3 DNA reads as TGTGCCAGCAGCTTGGTACAGGGAAACATTCAGTACTTC. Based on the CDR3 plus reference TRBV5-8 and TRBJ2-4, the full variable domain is EAGVTQSPTHLIKTRGQQATLRCSPISGHTSVYWYQQALGLGLQFLLWYDEGEERNRGNFPPRFSGRQFPNYSSELNVNALELEDSALYLCASSLVQGNIQYFGAGTRLSVL.